These 30 T cell receptor beta chains were sequenced from one sample in a study of T cell responses to AZD1222 COVID-19 vaccine. Data came from immunoSEQ multiplex PCR; TCRdb stores just in-frame clones and leaves some out. Here the sample spans more than 70,000 clones, 87% being singletons. The specimen comprised peripheral blood, sampled on day 0 of AZD1222 vaccination. These receptors all stem from an adult in good health.

The chain has TRBV19 and TRBJ1-1; possible D gene TRBD1, 5 bases. Germline CDR1 is LNHDA and CDR2 is SQIVND (reference sequence). The CDR3 is 13 residues long. Trimming removed 3 bases from V and 1 base from J, with 6 bases in between. The CDR3 coding sequence is TGTGCCAGTAGTATTAGGGGGAACACTGAAGCTTTCTTT. This sequence encodes CASSIRGNTEAFF.

This rearrangement joins TRBV29-1 to TRBJ1-1; no definite D call. The CDR3 is 13 amino acids. Trimming shortened V by 4 bases and J by 0 bases, and 9 bases separated the two germline ends. The germline gives CDR1 SQVTM, CDR2 ANQGSEA. This CDR3 reads CSVGRPMNTEAFF. CDR3 sequence (DNA): TGCAGCGTTGGCCGCCCCATGAACACTGAAGCTTTCTTT.

This chain connects TRBV18 to TRBJ1-1; unclear D gene. Trimming took off 3 bases at V and 0 bases at J, with 8 bases between the two ends. The CDR3 totals 14 residues. Germline values: CDR1 KGHSH, CDR2 LQKENI. The CDR3 loop is CASSPPGMNTEAFF. The CDR3 DNA is TGTGCCAGCTCACCCCCAGGAATGAACACTGAAGCTTTCTTT.

The chain has TRBV18 and TRBJ1-1, with 11 bases matching TRBD1. Trimming took 3 bases from V and 4 from J; bases not matched to a gene: 7. CDR1 and CDR2 from the germline V gene are KGHSH and LQKENI. There are 16 residues in the CDR3. The CDR3 sequence: CASSPDRGLRGTEAFF. In DNA, the CDR3 is TGTGCCAGCTCACCGGACAGGGGGCTTAGGGGCACTGAAGCTTTCTTT.

This chain joins TRBV6-5 and TRBJ1-1, with D perhaps matching TRBD1 (6 bases). Germline lookup yields CDR1 MNHEY and CDR2 SVGAGI. The length of the CDR3 is 12 residues. The V gene lost 6 bases and the J gene lost 7 bases, with 12 bases spanning the gap. The CDR3 sequence is CASSLGQFEAFF. The CDR3 DNA is TGTGCCAGCAGCCTAGGACAGTTTGAAGCTTTCTTT.

This chain links TRBV10-3 with TRBJ1-1; the D is unclear. This CDR3 has 12 amino acids. Germline CDR1 ENHRY, CDR2 SYGVKD. The V and J ends lost 3 bases and 2 bases respectively, with 4 bases between them. CDR3 in amino acids: CAISEGNTEAFF. DNA of the CDR3: TGTGCCATCAGTGAAGGTAACACTGAAGCTTTCTTT.

The rearrangement uses TRBV3-1 (or the pseudogene TRBV3-2) and TRBJ1-1, with 9 bases that match TRBD1. CDR1 is LGHDT, CDR2 YNNKEL, per germline (reference sequence). J gave up 7 bases and V 4 bases, and 4 bases lay outside the gene matches. The CDR3 runs to 13 residues. The CDR3 here is CASSRGQGFEAFF. The CDR3 DNA follows: TGTGCCAGCAGCCGTGGACAGGGGTTTGAAGCTTTCTTT.

The genes are TRBV6-1 and TRBJ2-7; D perhaps matches TRBD2 (6 bases). V was cut by 0 bases and J by 0 bases, with 9 bases left in between. Germline V CDR1 and CDR2: MNHNS, SASEGT. The CDR3 has 15 residues. CDR3 protein: CASSEAAGSSYEQYF. Here the CDR3 DNA reads TGTGCCAGCAGTGAAGCCGCCGGGAGCTCCTACGAGCAGTACTTC.

V usage is TRBV9 and J usage is TRBJ2-3; the match to TRBD2 covers 7 bases. The J segment lost 5 bases and the V segment lost 4 bases, leaving 7 bases of the junction unmatched. The CDR3 length is 14 residues. Germline assignment: CDR1 SGDLS and CDR2 YYNGEE. The CDR3: CASSPRAGVDTQYF. The CDR3 nucleotides are TGTGCCAGCAGCCCACGGGCGGGAGTAGATACGCAGTATTTT.

The V gene is TRBV12-5, the J gene TRBJ2-2; D gene unclear. The CDR3 is made up of 14 amino acids. Germline CDR1 is LGHNT and CDR2 is FRNRAP. With 0 bases removed from V and 6 bases from J, the gap between germline ends came to 8 bases. CDR3 in amino acids: CASGLVLDSGELFF. Here the CDR3 DNA reads TGTGCTAGTGGTTTGGTCCTCGATTCCGGGGAGCTGTTTTTT. Full variable domain (remainder filled in from reference TRBV12-5 and TRBJ2-2): DARVTQTPRHKVTEMGQEVTMRCQPILGHNTVFWYRQTMMQGLELLAYFRNRAPLDDSGMPKDRFSAEMPDATLATLKIQPSEPRDSAVYFCASGLVLDSGELFFGEGSRLTVL.

This clone was seen a single time. This rearrangement joins TRBV5-1 to TRBJ2-1; TRBD2 matches at 7 bases. The J segment lost 8 bases and the V segment lost 4 bases, leaving 9 bases of the junction unmatched. The germline V gene encodes CDR1 SGHRS and CDR2 YFSETQ. The CDR3 length is 14 residues. The CDR3 spells CASSTSGTMDEQFF. For the CDR3, the DNA is TGCGCCAGCAGCACCAGCGGGACCATGGATGAGCAGTTCTTC. Based on the CDR3 plus reference TRBV5-1 and TRBJ2-1, the full variable domain is KAGVTQTPRYLIKTRGQQVTLSCSPISGHRSVSWYQQTPGQGLQFLFEYFSETQRNKGNFPGRFSGRQFSNSRSEMNVSTLELGDSALYLCASSTSGTMDEQFFGPGTRLTVL.

The chain has TRBV2 and TRBJ1-1, with D unclear. The V gene's germline CDR1 is SNHLY and CDR2 FYNNEI. The CDR3 covers 14 residues. V was trimmed by 5 bases and J by 0 bases, leaving 10 bases between them. The CDR3: CASSRLMVNTEAFF. The CDR3, as DNA: TGTGCCAGCAGTCGATTGATGGTGAACACTGAAGCTTTCTTT.

V gene TRBV28 combines with J gene TRBJ2-1; 7 bases fit TRBD2. This CDR3 contains 14 residues. Germline lookup yields CDR1 MDHEN and CDR2 SYDVKM. J was trimmed by 5 bases and V by 3 bases; bases with no gene match: 4. The CDR3 region is CASSFAGADNEQFF. In DNA form, the CDR3 reads TGTGCCAGCAGTTTCGCGGGAGCAGACAATGAGCAGTTCTTC. The full variable domain, rest sourced from reference TRBV28 and TRBJ2-1, is DVKVTQSSRYLVKRTGEKVFLECVQDMDHENMFWYRQDPGLGLRLIYFSYDVKMKEKGDIPEGYSVSREKKERFSLILESASTNQTSMYLCASSFAGADNEQFFGPGTRLTVL.

The chain is built from TRBV11-2 and TRBJ1-1, with 7 bases matching TRBD1. Germline CDR1 is SGHAT and CDR2 is FQNNGV. CDR3 length: 16 amino acids. The V gene end was trimmed by 2 bases and the J gene end by 6 bases; junction bases not matched to a gene: 12. The CDR3 region is CASSLFHGQARAEAFF. The CDR3 DNA reads TGTGCCAGCAGCTTATTCCATGGACAGGCAAGGGCTGAAGCTTTCTTT.

This clone came up once. The chain is built from TRBV7-9 and TRBJ1-4; the D gene is possibly TRBD1 (5 bases). Trimming cost V 1 base and J 3 bases, with 9 bases left between them. This CDR3 spans 15 amino acids. The germline CDR1 and CDR2 sequences are SEHNR and FQNEAQ (reference sequence). DNA for the CDR3: TGTGCCAGCAGCTTAGTACGGGGGTCTAATGAAAAACTGTTTTTT. Translating it yields CASSLVRGSNEKLFF. Using reference TRBV7-9 and TRBJ1-4 for the parts outside the CDR3, the full variable domain is DTGVSQNPRHKITKRGQNVTFRCDPISEHNRLYWYRQTLGQGPEFLTYFQNEAQLEKSRLLSDRFSAERPKGSFSTLEIQRTEQGDSAMYLCASSLVRGSNEKLFFGSGTQLSVL.

This chain links TRBV11-2 with TRBJ1-4, with TRBD1 matching 10 bases. With V trimmed by 5 bases and J by 7 bases, 7 bases remained unmatched. Germline lookup yields CDR1 SGHAT and CDR2 FQNNGV. CDR3 size: 15 residues. In DNA form, the CDR3 reads TGTGCCAGCAGCGCCGACAGGGGGCAGGGTGAAAAACTGTTTTTT. This encodes CASSADRGQGEKLFF. The full variable domain, completed using reference TRBV11-2 and TRBJ1-4, is EAGVAQSPRYKIIEKRQSVAFWCNPISGHATLYWYQQILGQGPKLLIQFQNNGVVDDSQLPKDRFSAERLKGVDSTLKIQPAKLEDSAVYLCASSADRGQGEKLFFGSGTQLSVL.

CDR3 coding DNA: TGTGCCAGCAGCCAAACGACAGATTCCTATGGCTACACCTTC. It translates to CASSQTTDSYGYTF. The V call is TRBV11-2, the J call TRBJ1-2; a weak D match, TRBD1 (5 bases). The V and J ends lost 5 bases and 4 bases respectively, with 14 bases between them. Germline assignment: CDR1 SGHAT and CDR2 FQNNGV. CDR3 length: 14 residues.

The chain is built from TRBV30 and TRBJ1-4; 9 nucleotides agree with TRBD1. The germline V gene encodes CDR1 GTSNPN and CDR2 SVGIG (reference sequence). V lost 7 bases and J lost 5; bases outside the gene matches: 5. This CDR3 is built from 13 residues. The CDR3 region is CALIQGANEKLFF. The CDR3 DNA is TGTGCCTTAATACAGGGGGCGAATGAAAAACTGTTTTTT.

As DNA, the CDR3 is TGTGCCAGCAGCTTTATAGCGGGTTCGGGTTACGAGCAGTACTTC. Its translation is CASSFIAGSGYEQYF. This sequence joins TRBV7-2 and TRBJ2-7; 7 nucleotides align to TRBD2. V dropped 3 bases and J dropped 4; count of bases not matched to a gene: 9. The CDR3 sequence is 15 residues long. The germline gives CDR1 SGHTA, CDR2 FQGNSA.

This clone is a singleton in its sample. The rearrangement links TRBV3-1 (or the pseudogene TRBV3-2) to TRBJ2-5; maybe TRBD2 (5 bases). V was cut by 5 bases and J by 2 bases, with 15 bases left in between. The germline V gene encodes CDR1 LGHDT and CDR2 YNNKEL (reference sequence). This CDR3 is built from 15 residues. For the CDR3, the DNA is TGTGCCAGCAGCGGGCGAGGGAGTCGGCAAGAGACCCAGTACTTC. Protein product: CASSGRGSRQETQYF.

The V gene is TRBV3-1 (or the pseudogene TRBV3-2), the J gene TRBJ1-6; TRBD1 is a possible D gene (5 bases). V lost 4 bases and J 13 bases, leaving 11 bases between the germline ends. This CDR3 has 12 residues. Per germline, CDR1 LGHDT and CDR2 YNNKEL (reference sequence). CDR3 in amino acids: CASSLQARPLHF. The CDR3 DNA follows: TGTGCCAGCAGCCTACAGGCGCGGCCCCTCCACTTT.

J is TRBJ2-4 and V is TRBV19; D gene uncertain. In germline, CDR1 is LNHDA, CDR2 SQIVND (reference sequence). Between the trimmed V and J ends, which lost 2 bases and 9 bases, there was a span of 11 bases. There are 13 residues in the CDR3. The DNA for the CDR3 is TGTGCCAGTAGTATAAAAAAAGAAGGCATTCAGTACTTC. Protein: CASSIKKEGIQYF.

This clone has a single count. V usage is TRBV11-3 and J usage is TRBJ2-7, with D perhaps TRBD2 (6 bases). The CDR3 sequence is 13 residues long. Between the trimmed V and J ends, which lost 3 bases and 2 bases, there was a span of 8 bases. Germline values: CDR1 SGHNT, CDR2 YENEEA. Here the CDR3 reads CASSLGGTYEQYF. CDR3 nucleotides: TGTGCCAGCAGCTTGGGGGGTACCTACGAGCAGTACTTC.

V and J are TRBV11-3 and TRBJ1-6, with 9 bases lining up with TRBD1. The CDR3 is 16 residues long. Germline CDR1 reads SGHNT; CDR2 reads YENEEA. Trimming removed 5 bases from V and 10 bases from J; junction bases left unmatched: 12. The CDR3 nucleotides are TGTGCCAGCAGCCCCCAGTGGGACAGGGCGGACTCACCCCTCCACTTT. It yields the protein CASSPQWDRADSPLHF.

This clone was recorded only once. V gene TRBV5-4 combines with J gene TRBJ2-1; D remains ambiguous. The V end lost 4 bases, the J end lost 0 bases, and 14 bases lay between the germline ends. This CDR3 comprises 16 residues. CDR1 and CDR2 from the germline V gene are SGHNT and YYREEE (reference sequence). The CDR3 loop is CASSPFGMSSYNEQFF. The CDR3 DNA sequence: TGTGCCAGCAGCCCATTTGGGATGAGCTCCTACAATGAGCAGTTCTTC.

The chain recombines TRBV15 with TRBJ2-1; D possibly matches TRBD1 or TRBD2 (5 bases each). The CDR3 runs 15 residues. Trimming took 5 bases from V and 10 from J, leaving 21 bases between them. Per the germline V gene, CDR1 is LNHNV and CDR2 is YYDKDF (reference sequence). The CDR3 DNA sequence: TGTGCCACCAGCGGGGGTTGGGGGATCAGAGAGGAGCAGTTCTTC. It specifies CATSGGWGIREEQFF. Drawing the rest from reference TRBV15 and TRBJ2-1, the complete variable domain is DAMVIQNPRYQVTQFGKPVTLSCSQTLNHNVMYWYQQKSSQAPKLLFHYYDKDFNNEADTPDNFQSRRPNTSFCFLDIRSPGLGDTAMYLCATSGGWGIREEQFFGPGTRLTVL.

The chain carries TRBV5-5 and TRBJ2-2; a weak D match, TRBD1 (5 bases). The CDR3 totals 14 residues. Germline V lookup: CDR1 SGHKS, CDR2 YYEKEE (reference sequence). V lost 3 bases and J lost 5, with 11 bases in between. The CDR3 loop is CASSYGQPTGELFF. The CDR3 DNA follows: TGTGCCAGCAGCTACGGACAACCGACCGGGGAGCTGTTTTTT. Supplemented by reference TRBV5-5 and TRBJ2-2, the full variable domain reads DAGVTQSPTHLIKTRGQQVTLRCSPISGHKSVSWYQQVLGQGPQFIFQYYEKEERGRGNFPDRFSARQFPNYSSELNVNALLLGDSALYLCASSYGQPTGELFFGEGSRLTVL.

This clone has just one count. The chain couples TRBV18 to TRBJ1-1; the match to TRBD1 covers 7 bases. The germline CDR1 and CDR2 sequences are KGHSH and LQKENI. Trimming removed 6 bases from V and 3 bases from J; junction bases left unmatched: 4. This CDR3 region has 13 residues. The CDR3 loop reads CASSSRGDTEAFF. The CDR3 coding sequence is TGTGCCAGCTCGTCCAGGGGGGACACTGAAGCTTTCTTT.

J is TRBJ1-5 and V is TRBV27, with TRBD1 identical over 8 bases. This CDR3 contains 14 residues. Germline assignment: CDR1 MNHEY and CDR2 SMNVEV (reference sequence). J lost 7 bases, V lost 6 bases, and 8 bases had no gene match. In DNA, the CDR3 is TGTGCCAGCAGCCTAACAGGGGACAGGCAGCCCCAGCATTTT. Encoded protein: CASSLTGDRQPQHF.

The chain recombines TRBV18 with TRBJ1-2; D is unresolved. The V and J ends lost 2 bases and 4 bases respectively, with 8 bases between them. The CDR3 contains 13 residues. Germline V CDR1 and CDR2: KGHSH, LQKENI. The CDR3 sequence is CASSPEQPYGYTF. In DNA, the CDR3 is TGTGCCAGCTCACCAGAGCAGCCCTATGGCTACACCTTC.